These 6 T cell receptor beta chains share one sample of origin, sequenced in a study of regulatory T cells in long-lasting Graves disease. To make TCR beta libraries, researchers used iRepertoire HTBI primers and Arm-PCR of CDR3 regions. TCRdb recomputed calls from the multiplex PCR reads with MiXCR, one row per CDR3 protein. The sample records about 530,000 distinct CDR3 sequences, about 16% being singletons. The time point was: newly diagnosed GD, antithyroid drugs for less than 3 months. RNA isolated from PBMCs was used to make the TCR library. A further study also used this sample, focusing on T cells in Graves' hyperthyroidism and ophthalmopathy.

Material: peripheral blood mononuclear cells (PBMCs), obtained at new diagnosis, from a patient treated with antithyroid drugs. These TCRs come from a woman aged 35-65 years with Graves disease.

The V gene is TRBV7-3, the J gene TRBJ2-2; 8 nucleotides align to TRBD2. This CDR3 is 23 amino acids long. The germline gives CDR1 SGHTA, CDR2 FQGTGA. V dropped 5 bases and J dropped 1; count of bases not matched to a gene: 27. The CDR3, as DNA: TGTGCCAGCAGCCCCGACTTACCTTCCCTTAGCGGGGTTTCCCCATGGAACACCGGGGAGCTGTTTTTT. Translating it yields CASSPDLPSLSGVSPWNTGELFF.

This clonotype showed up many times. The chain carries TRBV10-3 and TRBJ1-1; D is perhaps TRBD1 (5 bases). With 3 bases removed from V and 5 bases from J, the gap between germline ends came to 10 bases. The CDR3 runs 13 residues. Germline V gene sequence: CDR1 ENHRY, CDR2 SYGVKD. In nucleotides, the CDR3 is TGTGCCATCAGTGAAGAGGGGAGAACTGAAGCTTTCTTT. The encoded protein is CAISEEGRTEAFF.

Here the CDR3 DNA reads TGCGCCAGCAGCGGGGGTCCTAACACTGAAGCTTTCTTT. This encodes CASSGGPNTEAFF. The V call is TRBV5-1, the J call TRBJ1-1, with TRBD1 as a possible D gene (5 bases). Germline V CDR1 and CDR2: SGHRS, YFSETQ. Trimming stripped 4 bases from V and 2 bases from J, with 9 bases between. The CDR3 has 13 amino acids. Together with reference TRBV5-1 and TRBJ1-1, the CDR3 gives the full variable domain: KAGVTQTPRYLIKTRGQQVTLSCSPISGHRSVSWYQQTPGQGLQFLFEYFSETQRNKGNFPGRFSGRQFSNSRSEMNVSTLELGDSALYLCASSGGPNTEAFFGQGTRLTVV.

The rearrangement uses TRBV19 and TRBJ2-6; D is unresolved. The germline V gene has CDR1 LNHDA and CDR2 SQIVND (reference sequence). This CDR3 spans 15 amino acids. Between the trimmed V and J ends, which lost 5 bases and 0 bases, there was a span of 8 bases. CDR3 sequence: CASSSESSGANVLTF. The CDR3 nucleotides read TGTGCCAGTAGTTCGGAAAGCTCTGGGGCCAACGTCCTGACTTTC.

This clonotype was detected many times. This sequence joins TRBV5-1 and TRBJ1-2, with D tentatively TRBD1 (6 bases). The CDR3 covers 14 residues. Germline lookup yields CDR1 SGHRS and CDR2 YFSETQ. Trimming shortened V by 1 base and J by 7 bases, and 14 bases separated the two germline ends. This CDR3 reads CASSLRGNEVGYTF. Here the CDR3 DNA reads TGCGCCAGCAGCTTGAGGGGGAATGAGGTTGGCTACACCTTC.

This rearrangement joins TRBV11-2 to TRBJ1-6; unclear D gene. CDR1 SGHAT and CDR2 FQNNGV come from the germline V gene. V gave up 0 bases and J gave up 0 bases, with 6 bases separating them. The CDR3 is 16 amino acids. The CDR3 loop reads CASSLDHSSYNSPLHF. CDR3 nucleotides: TGTGCCAGCAGCTTAGATCACAGCTCCTATAATTCACCCCTCCACTTT.